This T cell receptor beta chain came from a study of control samples from healthy donors and cancer patients. This CDR3 is built from 14 residues. Germline CDR1 reads KGHSH; CDR2 reads LQKENI. The ends were cut back, 2 bases at V and 2 bases at J, with 8 bases in the middle. Some clones are missing from TCRdb's copy, which holds only in-frame ones; the method was immunoSEQ multiplex PCR. The sample has 75,000 to 95,000 clones, approximately 91% seen once. The gene calls are TRBV18 and TRBJ2-3; the D is unclear. The origin of this receptor is a woman aged 50 to 60 in good health. Sample: blood. For the CDR3, the DNA is TGTGCCAGCTCACCAGCAGTCATCACAGATACGCAGTATTTT. Translating it yields CASSPAVITDTQYF.